The source of this TCR beta chain is a study of blood T cell repertoires in COVID-19. About the research overall: Italy, Spain and the United States were the sources of the convalescent and acute COVID-19 samples. Sources were T cells, B-cell-depleted T cells, or PBMCs; the material itself was cDNA or gDNA.

Per germline, CDR1 SNHLY and CDR2 FYNNEI. The CDR3 extends over 14 amino acids. Trimming removed 6 bases from V and 5 bases from J, with 14 bases in between. Some clones are missing from TCRdb's copy, which holds only in-frame ones; the method was immunoSEQ multiplex PCR. This table has around 280,000 clones, more than 70% appearing once. The receptor's source is a woman aged 30 to 39 with COVID-19, enrolled during active disease. The source material was peripheral blood. The chain uses TRBV2 and TRBJ1-5, with D tentatively TRBD1 (5 bases). The CDR3 region has the DNA TGTGCCAGCAGCCCCGGGACGGGGGATCAGCCCCAGCATTTT. It yields the protein CASSPGTGDQPQHF.